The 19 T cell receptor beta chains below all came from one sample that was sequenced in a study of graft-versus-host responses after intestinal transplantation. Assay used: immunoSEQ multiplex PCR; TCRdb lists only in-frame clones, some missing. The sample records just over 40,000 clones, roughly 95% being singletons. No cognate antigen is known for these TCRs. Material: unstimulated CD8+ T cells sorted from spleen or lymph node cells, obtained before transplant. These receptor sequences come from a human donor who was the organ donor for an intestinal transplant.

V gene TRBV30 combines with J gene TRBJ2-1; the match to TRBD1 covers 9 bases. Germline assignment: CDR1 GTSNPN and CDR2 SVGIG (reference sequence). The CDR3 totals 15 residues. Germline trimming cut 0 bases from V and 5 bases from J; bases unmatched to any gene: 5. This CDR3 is CAWSVVGQGNNEQFF. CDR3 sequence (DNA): TGTGCCTGGAGTGTCGTGGGACAGGGCAACAATGAGCAGTTCTTC.

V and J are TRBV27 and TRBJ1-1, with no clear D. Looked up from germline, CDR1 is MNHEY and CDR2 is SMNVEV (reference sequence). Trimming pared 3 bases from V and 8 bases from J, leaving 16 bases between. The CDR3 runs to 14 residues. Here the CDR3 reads CASSLALAAPEAFF. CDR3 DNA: TGTGCCAGCAGTTTGGCCTTAGCCGCGCCCGAAGCTTTCTTT.

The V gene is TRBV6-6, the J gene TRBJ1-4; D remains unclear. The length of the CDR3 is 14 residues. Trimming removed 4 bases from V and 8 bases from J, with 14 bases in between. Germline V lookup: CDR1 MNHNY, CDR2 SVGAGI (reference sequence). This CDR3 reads CASSSLDQREKLFF. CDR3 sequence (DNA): TGTGCCAGCAGTTCGTTGGACCAAAGGGAAAAACTGTTTTTT.

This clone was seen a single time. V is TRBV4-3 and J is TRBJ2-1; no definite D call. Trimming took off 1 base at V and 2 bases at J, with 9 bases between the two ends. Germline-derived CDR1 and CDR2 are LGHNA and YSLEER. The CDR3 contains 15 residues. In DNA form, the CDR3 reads TGCGCCAGCAGCCAAGGGGTAACCCCCTACAATGAGCAGTTCTTC. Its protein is CASSQGVTPYNEQFF.

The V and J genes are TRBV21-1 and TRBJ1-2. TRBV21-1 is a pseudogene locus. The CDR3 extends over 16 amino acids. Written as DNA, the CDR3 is TGTGCCAGCAGCCCGTGTCGGCCAATTCATAACTATGGCTACACCTTC. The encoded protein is CASSPCRPIHNYGYTF.

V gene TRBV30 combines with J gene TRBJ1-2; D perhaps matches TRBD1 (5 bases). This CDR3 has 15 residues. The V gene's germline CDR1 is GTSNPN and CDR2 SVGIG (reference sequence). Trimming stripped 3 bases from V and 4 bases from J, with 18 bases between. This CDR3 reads CAWSVGTASSYGYTF. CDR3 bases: TGTGCCTGGAGCGTCGGGACCGCTTCGAGCTATGGCTACACCTTC.

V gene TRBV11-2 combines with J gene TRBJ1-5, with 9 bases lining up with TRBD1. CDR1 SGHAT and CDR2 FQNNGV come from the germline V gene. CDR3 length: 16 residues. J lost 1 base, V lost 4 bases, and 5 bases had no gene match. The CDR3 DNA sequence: TGTGCCAGCAGCTACTCTGGACAGGGGAGCAATCAGCCCCAGCATTTT. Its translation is CASSYSGQGSNQPQHF.

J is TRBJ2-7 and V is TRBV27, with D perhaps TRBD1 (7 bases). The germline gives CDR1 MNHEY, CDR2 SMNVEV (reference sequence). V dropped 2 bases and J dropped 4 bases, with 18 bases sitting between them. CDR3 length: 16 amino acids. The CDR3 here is CASSLTDRDREYEQYF. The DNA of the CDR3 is TGTGCCAGCAGTTTAACCGACAGGGACCGGGAGTACGAGCAGTACTTC.

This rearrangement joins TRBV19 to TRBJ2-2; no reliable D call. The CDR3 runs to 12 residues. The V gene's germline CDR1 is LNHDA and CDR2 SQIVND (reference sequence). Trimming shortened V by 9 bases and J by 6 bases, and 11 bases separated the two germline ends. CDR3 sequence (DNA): TGTGCCAGCCGAGACTTGTCCGGGGAGCTGTTTTTT. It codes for CASRDLSGELFF. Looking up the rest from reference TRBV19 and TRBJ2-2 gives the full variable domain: DGGITQSPKYLFRKEGQNVTLSCEQNLNHDAMYWYRQDPGQGLRLIYYSQIVNDFQKGDIAEGYSVSREKKESFPLTVTSAQKNPTAFYLCASRDLSGELFFGEGSRLTVL.

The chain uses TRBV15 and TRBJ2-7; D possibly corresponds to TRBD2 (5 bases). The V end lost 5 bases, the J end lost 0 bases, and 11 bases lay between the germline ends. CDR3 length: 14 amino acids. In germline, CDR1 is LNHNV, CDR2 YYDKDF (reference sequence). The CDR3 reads CATSARGPSYEQYF. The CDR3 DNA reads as TGTGCCACCAGCGCGCGCGGGCCCTCCTACGAGCAGTACTTC.

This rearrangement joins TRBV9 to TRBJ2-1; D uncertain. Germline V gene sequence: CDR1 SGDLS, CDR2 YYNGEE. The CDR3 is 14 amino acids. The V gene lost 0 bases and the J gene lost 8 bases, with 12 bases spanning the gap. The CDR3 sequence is CASSVAGLRDEQFF. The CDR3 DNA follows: TGTGCCAGCAGCGTAGCTGGTCTGCGCGATGAGCAGTTCTTC.

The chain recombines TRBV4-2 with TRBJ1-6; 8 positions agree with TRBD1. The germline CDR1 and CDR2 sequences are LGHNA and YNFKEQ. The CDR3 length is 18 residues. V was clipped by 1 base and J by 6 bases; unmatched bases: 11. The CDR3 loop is CASSQGVFGQGCNSPLHF. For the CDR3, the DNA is TGTGCCAGCAGCCAAGGTGTCTTCGGACAGGGCTGTAATTCACCCCTCCACTTT.

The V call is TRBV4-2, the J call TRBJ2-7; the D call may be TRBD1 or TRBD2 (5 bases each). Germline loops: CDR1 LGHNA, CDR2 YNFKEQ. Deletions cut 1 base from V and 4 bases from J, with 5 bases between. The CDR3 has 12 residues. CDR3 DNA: TGTGCCAGCAGCCAAGGGGGGTACGAGCAGTACTTC. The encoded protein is CASSQGGYEQYF.

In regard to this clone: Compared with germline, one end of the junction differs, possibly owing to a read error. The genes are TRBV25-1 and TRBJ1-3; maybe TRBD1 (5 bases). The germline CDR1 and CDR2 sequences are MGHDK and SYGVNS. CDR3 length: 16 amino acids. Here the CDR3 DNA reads TGTGCCAGCAGTGCCTGGGACGGCGGCCCTGGAAACACCGTATATTTT. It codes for CASSAWDGGPGNTVYF. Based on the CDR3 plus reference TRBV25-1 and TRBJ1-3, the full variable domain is EADIYQTPRYLVIGTGKKITLECSQTMGHDKMYWYQQDPGMELHLIHYSYGVNSTEKGDLSSESTVSRIRTEHFPLTLESARPSHTSQYLCASSAWDGGPGNTVYFGEGSWLTVV.

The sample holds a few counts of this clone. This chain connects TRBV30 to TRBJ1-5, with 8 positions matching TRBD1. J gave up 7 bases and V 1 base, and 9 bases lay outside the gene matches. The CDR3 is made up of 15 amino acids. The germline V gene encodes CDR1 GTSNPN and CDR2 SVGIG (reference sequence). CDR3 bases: TGTGCCTGGAGTGACCCCTGGACAGGGCAACAGCCCCAGCATTTT. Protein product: CAWSDPWTGQQPQHF.

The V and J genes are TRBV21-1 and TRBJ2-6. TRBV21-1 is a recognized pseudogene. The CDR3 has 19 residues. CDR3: CASSKTQTCPLSGANVLTF. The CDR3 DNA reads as TGTGCCAGCAGCAAGACCCAAACCTGTCCCCTCTCTGGGGCCAACGTCCTGACTTTC.

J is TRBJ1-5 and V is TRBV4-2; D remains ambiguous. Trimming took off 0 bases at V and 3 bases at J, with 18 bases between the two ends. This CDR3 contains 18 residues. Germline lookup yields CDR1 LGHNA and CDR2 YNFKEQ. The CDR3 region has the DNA TGTGCCAGCAGCCAAGACTTCTGGGGTCCTTACAACAATCAGCCCCAGCATTTT. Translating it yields CASSQDFWGPYNNQPQHF.

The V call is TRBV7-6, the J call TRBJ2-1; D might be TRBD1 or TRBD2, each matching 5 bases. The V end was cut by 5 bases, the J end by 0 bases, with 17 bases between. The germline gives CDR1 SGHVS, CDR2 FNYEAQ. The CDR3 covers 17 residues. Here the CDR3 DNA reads TGTGCCAGCAGCCCCATCCCGGGGCCCAGCTCCTACAATGAGCAGTTCTTC. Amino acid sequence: CASSPIPGPSSYNEQFF.

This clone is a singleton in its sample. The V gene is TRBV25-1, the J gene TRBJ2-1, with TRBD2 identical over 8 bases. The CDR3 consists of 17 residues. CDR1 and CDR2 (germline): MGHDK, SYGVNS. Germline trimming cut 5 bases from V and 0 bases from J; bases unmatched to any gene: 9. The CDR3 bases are TGTGCCAGCAGTAGATTTAGCGGGATGAGCTCCTACAATGAGCAGTTCTTC. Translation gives CASSRFSGMSSYNEQFF.